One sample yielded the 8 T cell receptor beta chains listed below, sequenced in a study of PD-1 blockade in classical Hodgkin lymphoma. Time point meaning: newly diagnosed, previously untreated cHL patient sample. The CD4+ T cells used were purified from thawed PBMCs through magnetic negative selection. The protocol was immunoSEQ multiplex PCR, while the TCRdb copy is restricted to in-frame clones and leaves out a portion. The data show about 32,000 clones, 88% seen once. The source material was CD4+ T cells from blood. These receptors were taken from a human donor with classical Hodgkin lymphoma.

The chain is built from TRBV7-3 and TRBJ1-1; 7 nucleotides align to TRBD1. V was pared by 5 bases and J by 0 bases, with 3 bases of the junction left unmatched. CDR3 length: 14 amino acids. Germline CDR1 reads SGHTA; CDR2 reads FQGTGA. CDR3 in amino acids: CASSPGTVNTEAFF. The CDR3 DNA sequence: TGTGCCAGCAGCCCCGGGACAGTGAACACTGAAGCTTTCTTT. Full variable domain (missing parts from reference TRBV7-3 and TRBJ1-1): GAGVSQTPSNKVTEKGKYVELRCDPISGHTALYWYRQSLGQGPEFLIYFQGTGAADDSGLPNDRFFAVRPEGSVSTLKIQRTERGDSAVYLCASSPGTVNTEAFFGQGTRLTVV.

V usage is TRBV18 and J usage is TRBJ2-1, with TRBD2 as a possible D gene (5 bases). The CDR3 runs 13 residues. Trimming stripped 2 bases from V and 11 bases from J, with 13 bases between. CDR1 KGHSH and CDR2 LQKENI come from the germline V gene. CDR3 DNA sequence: TGTGCCAGCTCACCAACCGGGGTGGCCCAGCAGTTCTTC. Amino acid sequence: CASSPTGVAQQFF. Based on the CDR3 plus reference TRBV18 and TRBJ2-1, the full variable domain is NAGVMQNPRHLVRRRGQEARLRCSPMKGHSHVYWYRQLPEEGLKFMVYLQKENIIDESGMPKERFSAEFPKEGPSILRIQQVVRGDSAAYFCASSPTGVAQQFFGPGTRLTVL.

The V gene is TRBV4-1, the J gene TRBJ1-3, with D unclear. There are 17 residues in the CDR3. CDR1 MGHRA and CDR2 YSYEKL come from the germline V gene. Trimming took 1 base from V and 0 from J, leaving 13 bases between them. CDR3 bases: TGCGCCAGCAGCCAAGCTTCTAGACCTAGCTCTGGAAACACCATATATTTT. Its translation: CASSQASRPSSGNTIYF.

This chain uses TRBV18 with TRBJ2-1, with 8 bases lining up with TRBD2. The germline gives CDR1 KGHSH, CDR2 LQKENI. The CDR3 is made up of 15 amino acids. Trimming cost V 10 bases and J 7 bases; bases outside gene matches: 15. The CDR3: CATAGGAGTLNEQFF. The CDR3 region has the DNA TGTGCCACCGCGGGGGGAGCGGGTACACTGAATGAGCAGTTCTTC.

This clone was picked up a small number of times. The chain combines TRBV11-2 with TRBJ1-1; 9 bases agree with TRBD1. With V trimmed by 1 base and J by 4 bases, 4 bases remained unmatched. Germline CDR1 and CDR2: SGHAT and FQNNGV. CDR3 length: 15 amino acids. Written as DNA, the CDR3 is TGTGCCAGCAGCTTAGGGGACAGGGTCCCCACTGAAGCTTTCTTT. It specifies CASSLGDRVPTEAFF.

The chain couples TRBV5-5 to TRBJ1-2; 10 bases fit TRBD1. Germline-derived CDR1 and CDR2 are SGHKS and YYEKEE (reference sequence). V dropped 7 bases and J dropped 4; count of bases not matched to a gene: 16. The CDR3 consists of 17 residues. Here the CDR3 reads CASLPPRDRGLTYGYTF. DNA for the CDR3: TGTGCCAGCCTGCCTCCGAGAGACAGGGGGCTGACCTATGGCTACACCTTC.

CDR3: CASSFTGTSGGSEQFF. The CDR3 nucleotides read TGTGCCAGCAGCTTTACCGGGACATCGGGGGGATCCGAGCAGTTCTTC. V gene TRBV11-3 combines with J gene TRBJ2-1; a possible D gene is TRBD2 (7 bases). The CDR3 covers 16 residues. Per the germline V gene, CDR1 is SGHNT and CDR2 is YENEEA. Trimming stripped 3 bases from V and 10 bases from J, with 22 bases between. Variable domain in full (rest from reference TRBV11-3 and TRBJ2-1): EAGVVQSPRYKIIEKKQPVAFWCNPISGHNTLYWYLQNLGQGPELLIRYENEEAVDDSQLPKDRFSAERLKGVDSTLKIQPAELGDSAVYLCASSFTGTSGGSEQFFGPGTRLTVL.

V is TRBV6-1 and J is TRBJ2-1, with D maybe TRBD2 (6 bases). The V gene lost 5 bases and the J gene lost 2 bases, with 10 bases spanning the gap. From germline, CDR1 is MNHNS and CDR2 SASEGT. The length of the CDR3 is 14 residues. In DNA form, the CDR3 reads TGTGCCAGCAGTAGTAGCGGTACCTACAATGAGCAGTTCTTC. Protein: CASSSSGTYNEQFF.